This T cell receptor beta chain was retrieved from a study of blood T cell repertoires in COVID-19 (dated by TCRdb to the early 2020s). About the investigation overall: The collaborator samples originated in the United States, Italy and Spain and spanned the acute and convalescent phases of COVID-19. The prospective study material was composed of cDNA or gDNA derived from T cells, B-cell-depleted T cells, or PBMCs. The dataset comprised deeply sampled blood TCRbeta repertoires from subjects exposed to, actively infected with, or recovered from COVID-19. The repertoires were made available in a free public database intended to serve as a resource for research on the immune response to SARS-CoV-2. The samples were drawn from two sources: the first 160 participants of the ongoing ImmuneRACE study, and over 1,000 subjects contributed by 6 global collaborators. A de-identified subject ID, COVID-19 status, age in years and sex were almost always included in the sample metadata. Where available, HLA class I and class II types were obtained from metadata supplied by the sample provider rather than from assay-based typing. On the study overall, not on this receptor specifically: The quantity of clinical and demographic metadata differed by source and by participant and was supplied without curation.

Notes on this clone: This clone's antigen is unknown. No quality values exist for individual bases; no much larger clone is one base distant.

Samples from volunteer blood donors who had recovered from COVID-19 were contributed by a second Seattle source. The collaborating institutions used their own protocols to collect whole blood in K2EDTA tubes. For TCRbeta analysis, collaborators shipped samples as frozen whole blood, isolated PBMCs, or DNA extracted from either of those sample types. TCRbeta CDR3 regions were amplified from genomic DNA using the immunoSEQ Assay, a bias-controlled multiplex PCR. Regarding the original processing steps: The number of nucleated cells in each sample was estimated from the amplification of reference gene primers within the assay. Sequence reads were collapsed and filtered to measure the absolute abundance of every unique TCRbeta CDR3 rearrangement. For each sample, productive Simpson clonality was calculated as the square root of Simpson's diversity index over productive rearrangements. TCRdb holds this immuneACCESS table with in-frame rearrangements only. Some clones are missing; in checked studies, unresolved V genes explain under half, and the rest has no known cause. For V, J and clone size, that table is used; D and trimming come from the DNA. The sample profile shows 300,000 to 400,000 clones; approximately 89% of them were found once. The ten largest clones represent 3% to 4% of the sample.

The CDR3, cysteine through phenylalanine, is 14 amino acids long. Just the 42-base CDR3 DNA is kept, in frame starting at base 1. As encoded in the germline V gene, CDR1 is SNHLY while CDR2 is FYNNEI. V lost 7 bases and J lost 6 bases, and the count of bases not matched to a germline gene is 4. The rearrangement combines TRBV2 with TRBJ2-3; 13 middle bases align to TRBD2. This clonotype was obtained from a woman under 30 who had recovered from COVID-19. The sample comprised peripheral blood. The DNA reads TGTGCCAGCAAGGGACTAGCGGGATCGGATACGCAGTATTTT. Translated, it reads CASKGLAGSDTQYF.